This TCR beta chain was obtained from a study of T cell responses to AZD1222 COVID-19 vaccine. Study-wide findings and caveats: In a largely white British group with more females than males, clonal diversity was possibly underestimated.

This clone was found once. What it binds is unknown. Sequencing used immunoSEQ multiplex PCR; TCRdb keeps in-frame clones, though not all of them. The sample shows under 170,000 clones, 90% of them seen only once. Per the germline V gene, CDR1 is SGHKS and CDR2 is YYEKEE (reference sequence). This CDR3 spans 15 amino acids. The V and J ends lost 0 bases and 6 bases respectively, with 15 bases between them. Sequencing used peripheral blood, obtained 28 days after the second AZD1222 dose. This TCR was sampled from an adult who received the AZD1222 COVID-19 vaccine. The rearrangement links TRBV5-5 to TRBJ1-2; D is ambiguous. The CDR3 nucleotides read TGTGCCAGCAGCTTGGGTGGCCACCCCCTGGATGGCTACACCTTC. It is translated as CASSLGGHPLDGYTF.